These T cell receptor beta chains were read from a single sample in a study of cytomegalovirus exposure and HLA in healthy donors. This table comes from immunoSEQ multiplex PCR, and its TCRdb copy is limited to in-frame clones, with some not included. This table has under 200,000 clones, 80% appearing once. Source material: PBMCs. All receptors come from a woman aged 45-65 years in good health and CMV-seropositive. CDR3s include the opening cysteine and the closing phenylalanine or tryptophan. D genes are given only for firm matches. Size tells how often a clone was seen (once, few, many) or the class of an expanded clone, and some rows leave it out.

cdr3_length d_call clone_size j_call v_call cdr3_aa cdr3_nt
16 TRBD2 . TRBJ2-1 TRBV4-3 CASSPTPGGSGNEQFF TGCGCCAGCAGCCCCACCCCCGGGGGGTCGGGCAATGAGCAGTTCTTC
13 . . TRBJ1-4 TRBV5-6 CASSFRGVEKLFF TGTGCCAGCAGCTTTAGGGGTGTAGAAAAACTGTTTTTT
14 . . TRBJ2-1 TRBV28 CATQRGGGYNEQFF TGTGCCACCCAGAGGGGGGGAGGATACAATGAGCAGTTCTTC
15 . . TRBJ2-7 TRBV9 CASSGEQGYSYEQYF TGTGCCAGCAGCGGCGAGCAGGGGTACTCCTACGAGCAGTACTTC
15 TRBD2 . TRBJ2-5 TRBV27 CASSKIGLAEETQYF TGTGCCAGCAGTAAAATAGGTCTAGCGGAAGAGACCCAGTACTTC
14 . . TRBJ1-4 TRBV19 CASSWEGSNEKLFF TGTGCCAGTAGTTGGGAGGGTTCTAATGAAAAACTGTTTTTT
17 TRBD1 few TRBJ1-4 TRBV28 CASGAAGGVAVFEKLFF TGTGCCAGCGGGGCGGCAGGGGGCGTAGCGGTTTTTGAGAAACTGTTTTTT
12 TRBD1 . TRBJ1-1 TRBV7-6 CASSGQGPEAFF TGTGCCAGCAGCGGACAGGGCCCTGAAGCTTTCTTT
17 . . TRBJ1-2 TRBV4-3 CASSQQPFGGRNYGYTF TGCGCCAGCAGCCAACAGCCATTCGGCGGGAGAAACTATGGCTACACCTTC
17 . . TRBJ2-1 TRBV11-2 CASSLRSPRGQYNEQFF TGTGCCAGCAGCTTAAGGTCCCCCAGGGGCCAATACAATGAGCAGTTCTTC
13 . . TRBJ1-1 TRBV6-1 CASSEALDFEAFF TGTGCCAGCAGTGAAGCCCTAGATTTTGAAGCTTTCTTT
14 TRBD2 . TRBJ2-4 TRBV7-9 CASSFPSGGLIQYF TGTGCCAGCAGCTTCCCTAGCGGGGGTCTCATTCAGTACTTC
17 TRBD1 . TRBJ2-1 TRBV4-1 CASSQESGTGIENEQFF TGCGCCAGCAGCCAAGAATCCGGGACAGGGATAGAGAATGAGCAGTTCTTC
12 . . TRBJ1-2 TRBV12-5 CASGLETGGYTF TGTGCTAGTGGTTTGGAGACAGGTGGCTACACCTTC
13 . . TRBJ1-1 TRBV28 CASRYRLNTEAFF TGTGCCAGCAGATACAGGTTAAACACTGAAGCTTTCTTT
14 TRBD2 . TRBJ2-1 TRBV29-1 CSGYGTSISDEQFF TGCAGCGGATACGGGACTAGCATATCCGATGAGCAGTTCTTC
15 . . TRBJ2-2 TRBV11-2 CASTPGHGVFLELFF TGTGCCAGCACTCCGGGACACGGGGTCTTTTTGGAGCTGTTTTTT
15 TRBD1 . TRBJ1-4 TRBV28 CASSKAGGVNEKLFF TGTGCCAGCAGTAAAGCAGGGGGCGTTAATGAAAAACTGTTTTTT
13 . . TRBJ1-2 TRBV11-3 CASSLSKSYGYTF TGTGCCAGCAGCTTAAGCAAGAGCTATGGCTACACCTTC
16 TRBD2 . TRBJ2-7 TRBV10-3 CAISGGLAGESYEQYF TGTGCCATCAGTGGGGGACTAGCGGGAGAATCCTACGAGCAGTACTTC
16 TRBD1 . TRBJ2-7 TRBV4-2 CASSQTSGGASYEQYF TGTGCCAGCAGCCAAACATCAGGGGGCGCCTCCTACGAGCAGTACTTC
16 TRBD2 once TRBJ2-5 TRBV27 CASSLSQRGGLETQYF TGTGCCAGCAGTTTATCTCAGCGGGGGGGCCTGGAGACCCAGTACTTC
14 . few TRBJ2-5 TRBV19 CASSSPGVGETQYF TGTGCCAGTAGCTCCCCCGGGGTTGGGGAGACCCAGTACTTC
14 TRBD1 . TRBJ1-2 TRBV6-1 CASSEGDRVGGYTF TGTGCCAGCAGTGAAGGGGACAGGGTGGGAGGCTACACCTTC
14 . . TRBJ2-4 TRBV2 CGGGRGRGSNIQYF TGTGGGGGGGGCAGGGGGCGCGGGTCAAACATTCAGTACTTC
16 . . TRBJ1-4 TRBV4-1 CASSQDGAGTPEKLFF TGCGCCAGCAGCCAAGATGGGGCCGGAACACCTGAAAAACTGTTTTTT
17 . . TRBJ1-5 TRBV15 CATSRDSRQSSRQPQHF TGTGCCACCAGCAGAGATAGCCGACAGTCCTCGCGTCAGCCCCAGCATTTT
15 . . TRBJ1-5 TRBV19 CATSGGQLFSQPQHF TGTGCCACCTCCGGGGGGCAGCTCTTCTCTCAGCCCCAGCATTTT
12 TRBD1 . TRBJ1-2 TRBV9 CASSVQGAAYTF TGTGCCAGCAGCGTCCAGGGGGCCGCCTACACCTTC
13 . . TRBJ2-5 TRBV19 CASADTVKETQYF TGTGCCAGTGCCGACACGGTCAAAGAGACCCAGTACTTC
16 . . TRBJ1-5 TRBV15 CATSRDLGIAGQPQHF TGTGCCACCAGCAGAGATCTAGGCATCGCCGGACAGCCCCAGCATTTT
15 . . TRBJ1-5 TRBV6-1 CVIAREIHGNQPQHF TGTGTCATTGCTAGGGAGATCCATGGCAATCAGCCCCAGCATTTT
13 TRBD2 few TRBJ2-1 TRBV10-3 CAISRSGGNEQFF TGTGCCATCAGCCGTTCGGGGGGCAATGAGCAGTTCTTC
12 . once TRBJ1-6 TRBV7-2 CASSPRSGPLHF TGTGCCAGCAGCCCCAGGTCTGGGCCCCTCCACTTT
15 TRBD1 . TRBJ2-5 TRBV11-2 CASSLDQGVGGTQYF TGTGCCAGCAGCTTAGATCAGGGGGTAGGGGGGACCCAGTACTTC
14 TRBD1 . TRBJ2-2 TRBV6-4 CASRGQGATGELFF TGTGCCAGCAGGGGACAGGGGGCAACCGGGGAGCTGTTTTTT
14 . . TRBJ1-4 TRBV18 CASSPVQNNEKLFF TGTGCCAGCTCACCAGTACAGAATAATGAAAAACTGTTTTTT
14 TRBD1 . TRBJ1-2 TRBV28 CASSTTGVSYGYTF TGTGCCAGCAGTACTACAGGGGTGAGCTATGGCTACACCTTC
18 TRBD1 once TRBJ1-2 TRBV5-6 CASSDTGTGGWGSYGYTF TGTGCCAGCAGCGATACCGGGACAGGGGGCTGGGGGTCCTATGGCTACACCTTC
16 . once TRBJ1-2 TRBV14 CASSQDSLLQARGYTF TGTGCCAGCAGCCAAGATTCTCTCCTTCAGGCCCGCGGCTACACCTTC
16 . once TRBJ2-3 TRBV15 CATSREYLGSTDTQYF TGTGCCACCAGCAGAGAATATCTAGGCTCCACAGATACGCAGTATTTT
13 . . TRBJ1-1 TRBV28 CASRSDHNTEAFF TGTGCCAGCAGATCAGATCACAACACTGAAGCTTTCTTT
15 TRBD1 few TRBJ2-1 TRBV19 CASSRDRSSYNEQFF TGTGCCAGCAGTAGGGACAGAAGTTCCTACAATGAGCAGTTCTTC
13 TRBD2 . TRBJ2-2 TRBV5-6 CASSGTSTGELFF TGTGCCAGCAGCGGGACTAGCACCGGGGAGCTGTTTTTT
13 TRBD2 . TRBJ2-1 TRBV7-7 CASSSGLAIEQFF TGTGCTAGCAGCTCCGGACTAGCCATTGAGCAGTTCTTC
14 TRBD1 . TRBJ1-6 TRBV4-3 CASREQGYNSPLHF TGCGCCAGCAGAGAACAGGGGTATAATTCACCCCTCCACTTT
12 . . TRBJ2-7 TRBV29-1 CSVDGASGEQYF TGCAGCGTTGATGGGGCTAGTGGAGAGCAGTACTTC
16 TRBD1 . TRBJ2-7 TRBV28 CASVTPRGQGNYEQYF TGTGCCAGCGTAACTCCCCGGGGACAGGGAAACTACGAGCAGTACTTC
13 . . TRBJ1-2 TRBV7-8 CASSPGDSYGYTF TGTGCCAGCAGCCCCGGAGATAGCTATGGCTACACCTTC
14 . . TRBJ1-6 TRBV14 CASSRGQISSPLHF TGTGCCAGCAGCCGAGGACAGATCAGTTCACCCCTCCACTTT
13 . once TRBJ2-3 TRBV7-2 CASSLVEGHTQYF TGTGCCAGCAGCTTAGTTGAGGGCCATACGCAGTATTTT
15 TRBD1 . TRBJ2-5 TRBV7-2 CASSLIGQGEETQYF TGTGCCAGCAGCTTAATTGGACAGGGGGAAGAGACCCAGTACTTC
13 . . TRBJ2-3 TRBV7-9 CASSLDTGDTQYF TGTGCCAGCAGCTTAGATACGGGAGATACGCAGTATTTT
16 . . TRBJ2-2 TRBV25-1 CASSDPTVWDTGELFF TGTGCCAGCAGTGACCCGACAGTCTGGGACACCGGGGAGCTGTTTTTT
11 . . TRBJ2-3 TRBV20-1 CSARLVDTQYF TGCAGTGCTAGACTAGTCGATACGCAGTATTTT